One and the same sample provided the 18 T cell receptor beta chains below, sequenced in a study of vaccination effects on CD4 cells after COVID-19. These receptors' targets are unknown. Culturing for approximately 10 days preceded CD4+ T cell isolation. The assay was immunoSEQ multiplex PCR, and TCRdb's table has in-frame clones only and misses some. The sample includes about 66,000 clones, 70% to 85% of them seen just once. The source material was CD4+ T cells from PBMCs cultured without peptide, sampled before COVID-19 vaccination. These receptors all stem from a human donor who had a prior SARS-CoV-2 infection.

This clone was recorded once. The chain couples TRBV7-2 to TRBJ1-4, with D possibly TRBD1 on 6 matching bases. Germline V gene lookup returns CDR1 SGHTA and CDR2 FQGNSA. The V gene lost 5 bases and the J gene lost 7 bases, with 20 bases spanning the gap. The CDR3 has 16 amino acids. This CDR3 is CASSPQRGGWGEKLFF. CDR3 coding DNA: TGTGCCAGCAGCCCCCAGAGGGGGGGCTGGGGTGAAAAACTGTTTTTT.

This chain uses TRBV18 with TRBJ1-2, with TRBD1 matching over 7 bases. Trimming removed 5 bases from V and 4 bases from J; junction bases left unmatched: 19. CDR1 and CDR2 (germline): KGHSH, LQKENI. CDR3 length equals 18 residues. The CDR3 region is CASSSTYPGTEFGYGYTF. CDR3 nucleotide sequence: TGTGCCAGCTCATCGACTTATCCCGGGACAGAGTTTGGCTATGGCTACACCTTC.

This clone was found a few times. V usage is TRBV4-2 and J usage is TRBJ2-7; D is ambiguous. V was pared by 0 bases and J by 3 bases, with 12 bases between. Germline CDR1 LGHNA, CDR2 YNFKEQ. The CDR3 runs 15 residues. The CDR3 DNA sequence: TGTGCCAGCAGCCAAGACTCCCAGGTGGGCTACGAGCAGTACTTC. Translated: CASSQDSQVGYEQYF.

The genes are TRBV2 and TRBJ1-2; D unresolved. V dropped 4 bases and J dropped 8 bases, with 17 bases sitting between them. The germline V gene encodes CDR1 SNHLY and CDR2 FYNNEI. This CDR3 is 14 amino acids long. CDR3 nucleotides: TGTGCCAGCAGTGGGGATAATAAGCAAAGGGGCTACACCTTC. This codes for CASSGDNKQRGYTF.

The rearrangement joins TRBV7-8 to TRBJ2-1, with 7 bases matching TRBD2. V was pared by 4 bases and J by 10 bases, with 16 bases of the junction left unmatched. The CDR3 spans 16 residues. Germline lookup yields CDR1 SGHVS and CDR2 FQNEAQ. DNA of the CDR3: TGTGCCAGCAGCTCACAACCGGGACTATCTTACGGGGAGCAGTTCTTC. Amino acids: CASSSQPGLSYGEQFF. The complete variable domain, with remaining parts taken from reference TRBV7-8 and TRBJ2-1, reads GAGVSQSPRYKVAKRGQDVALRCDPISGHVSLFWYQQALGQGPEFLTYFQNEAQLDKSGLPSDRFFAERPEGSVSTLKIQRTQQEDSAVYLCASSSQPGLSYGEQFFGPGTRLTVL.

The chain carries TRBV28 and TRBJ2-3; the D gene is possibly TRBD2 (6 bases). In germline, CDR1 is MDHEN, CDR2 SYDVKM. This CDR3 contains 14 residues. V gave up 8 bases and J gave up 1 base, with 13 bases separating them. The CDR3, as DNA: TGTGCCAGCCGGAGGGCCGGGGGCACAGATACGCAGTATTTT. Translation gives CASRRAGGTDTQYF. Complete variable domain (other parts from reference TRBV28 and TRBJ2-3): DVKVTQSSRYLVKRTGEKVFLECVQDMDHENMFWYRQDPGLGLRLIYFSYDVKMKEKGDIPEGYSVSREKKERFSLILESASTNQTSMYLCASRRAGGTDTQYFGPGTRLTVL.

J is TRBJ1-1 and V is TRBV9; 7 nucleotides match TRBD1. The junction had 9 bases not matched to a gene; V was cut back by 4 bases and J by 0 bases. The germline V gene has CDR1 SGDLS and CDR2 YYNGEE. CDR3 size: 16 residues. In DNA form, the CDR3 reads TGTGCCAGCAGCCCCCGTGGACAGGCCCTGAACACTGAAGCTTTCTTT. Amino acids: CASSPRGQALNTEAFF.

The CDR3 DNA is TGTGCCAGCAGTCTTGAGGGACAGACGAGAGGCTACACCTTC. It codes for CASSLEGQTRGYTF. The V call is TRBV5-4, the J call TRBJ1-2, with 7 nucleotides matching TRBD1. From germline, CDR1 is SGHNT and CDR2 YYREEE (reference sequence). The CDR3 is made up of 14 amino acids. J gave up 8 bases and V 5 bases, and 12 bases lay outside the gene matches.

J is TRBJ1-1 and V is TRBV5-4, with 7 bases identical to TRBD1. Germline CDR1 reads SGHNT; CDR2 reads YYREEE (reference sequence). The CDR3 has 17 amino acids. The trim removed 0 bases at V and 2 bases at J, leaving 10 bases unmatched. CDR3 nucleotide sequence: TGTGCCAGCAGCTTGGTTTCGGGACAGACTTTCAACACTGAAGCTTTCTTT. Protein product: CASSLVSGQTFNTEAFF. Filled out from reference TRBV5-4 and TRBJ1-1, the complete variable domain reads ETGVTQSPTHLIKTRGQQVTLRCSSQSGHNTVSWYQQALGQGPQFIFQYYREEENGRGNFPPRFSGLQFPNYSSELNVNALELDDSALYLCASSLVSGQTFNTEAFFGQGTRLTVV.

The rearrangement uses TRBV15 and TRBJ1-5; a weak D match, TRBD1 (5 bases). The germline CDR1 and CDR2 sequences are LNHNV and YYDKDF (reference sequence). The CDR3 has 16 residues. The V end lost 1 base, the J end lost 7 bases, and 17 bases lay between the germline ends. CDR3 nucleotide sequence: TGTGCCACCAGCAGAGGGCTTTGGCAGGGCGGGCAGCCCCAGCATTTT. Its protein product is CATSRGLWQGGQPQHF. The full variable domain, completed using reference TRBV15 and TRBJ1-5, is DAMVIQNPRYQVTQFGKPVTLSCSQTLNHNVMYWYQQKSSQAPKLLFHYYDKDFNNEADTPDNFQSRRPNTSFCFLDIRSPGLGDTAMYLCATSRGLWQGGQPQHFGDGTRLSIL.

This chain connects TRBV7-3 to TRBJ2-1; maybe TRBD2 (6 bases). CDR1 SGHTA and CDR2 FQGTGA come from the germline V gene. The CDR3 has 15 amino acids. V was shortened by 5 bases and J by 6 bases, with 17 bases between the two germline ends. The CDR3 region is CASSRRDSPLNEQFF. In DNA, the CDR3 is TGTGCCAGCAGCCGACGGGACTCCCCACTCAATGAGCAGTTCTTC.

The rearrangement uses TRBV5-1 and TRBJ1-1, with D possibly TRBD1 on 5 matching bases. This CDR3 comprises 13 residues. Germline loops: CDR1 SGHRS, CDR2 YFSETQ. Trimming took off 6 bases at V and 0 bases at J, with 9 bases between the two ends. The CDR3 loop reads CASKGQVNTEAFF. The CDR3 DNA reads TGCGCCAGCAAGGGGCAGGTGAACACTGAAGCTTTCTTT.

CDR3 sequence reads: CASSVTGDHGYTF. The CDR3 region has the DNA TGTGCCAGCAGCGTTACAGGGGACCATGGCTACACCTTC. The chain is built from TRBV9 and TRBJ1-2; 7 bases fit TRBD1. The V and J ends lost 2 bases and 6 bases, in that order; junction bases with no gene match: 4. The CDR3 consists of 13 residues. The germline V gene encodes CDR1 SGDLS and CDR2 YYNGEE. The entire variable domain, with the rest obtained from reference TRBV9 and TRBJ1-2, is as follows: DSGVTQTPKHLITATGQRVTLRCSPRSGDLSVYWYQQSLDQGLQFLIQYYNGEERAKGNILERFSAQQFPDLHSELNLSSLELGDSALYFCASSVTGDHGYTFGSGTRLTVV.

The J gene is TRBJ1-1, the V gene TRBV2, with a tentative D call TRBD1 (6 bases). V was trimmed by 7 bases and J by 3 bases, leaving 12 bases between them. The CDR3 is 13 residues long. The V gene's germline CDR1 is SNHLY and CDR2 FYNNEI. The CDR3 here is CASKGGRDTEAFF. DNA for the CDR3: TGTGCCAGCAAAGGGGGAAGGGACACTGAAGCTTTCTTT.

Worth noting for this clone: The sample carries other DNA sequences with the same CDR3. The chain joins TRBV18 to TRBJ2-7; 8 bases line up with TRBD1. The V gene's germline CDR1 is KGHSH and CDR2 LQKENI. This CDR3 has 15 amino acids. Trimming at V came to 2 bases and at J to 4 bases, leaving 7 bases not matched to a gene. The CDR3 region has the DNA TGTGCCAGCTCACCATCATCTCAGGGGGCTTACGAGCAGTACTTC. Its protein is CASSPSSQGAYEQYF.

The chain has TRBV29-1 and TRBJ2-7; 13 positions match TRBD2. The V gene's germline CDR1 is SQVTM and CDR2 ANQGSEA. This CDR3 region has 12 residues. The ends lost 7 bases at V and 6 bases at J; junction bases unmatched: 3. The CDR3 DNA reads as TGCAGCGCCGGACTAGCGGGAGCCGAGCAGTACTTC. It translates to CSAGLAGAEQYF.

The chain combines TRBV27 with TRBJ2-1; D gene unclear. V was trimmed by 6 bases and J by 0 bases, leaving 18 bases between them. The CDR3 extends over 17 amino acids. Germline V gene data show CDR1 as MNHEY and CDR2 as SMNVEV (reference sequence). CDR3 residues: CASSRNRLSSSYNEQFF. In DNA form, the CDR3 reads TGTGCCAGCAGCCGAAACCGACTTTCGAGCTCCTACAATGAGCAGTTCTTC.

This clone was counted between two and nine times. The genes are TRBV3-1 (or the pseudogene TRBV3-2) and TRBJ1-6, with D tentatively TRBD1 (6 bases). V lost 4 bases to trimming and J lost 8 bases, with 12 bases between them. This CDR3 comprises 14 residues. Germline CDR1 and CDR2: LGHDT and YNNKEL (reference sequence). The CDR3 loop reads CASSPGHSDSPLHF. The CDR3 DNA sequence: TGTGCCAGCAGCCCGGGACATTCTGATTCACCCCTCCACTTT.